This TCR beta chain was sequenced for a study of cytomegalovirus exposure and HLA in healthy donors (dated 2017 in TCRdb). Background on the whole study: An earlier analysis of 587 of the donors reported about 300 Gb of sequence data and around 120 million unique TCR beta sequences obtained from approximately 180 million T cells. To decide whether each TCR beta V gene segment behaved as functional or pseudogenic, an earlier analysis of approximately 590 of the donors relied on high-throughput TCR beta sequencing. The study combined high-throughput TCR immunosequencing, statistical association of individual TCRs with disease status, and machine learning to predict cytomegalovirus infection status. The study profiled the T cell repertoires of 666 subjects by immunosequencing and related them to cytomegalovirus serostatus. The study aimed to test whether cataloging public T cell receptors could reveal signatures of past pathogen exposure. A later genetic analysis took genome-wide SNP genotypes for 398 of the 666 donors and used that subset as a discovery cohort. The number of typed donors differed by locus: roughly 629-640 for A, B, C, DRB1 and DQB1; 500 to 550 for DQA1; over 600 for DPA1; and some 430 for DPB1. Alongside the repertoire data, information on donor age, sex, ethnicity and CMV serostatus was compiled. A later analysis re-analyzed previously published TCR beta repertoires from roughly 690 donors and added high-resolution HLA genotyping to study TCR occurrence patterns. On average, roughly 200,000 unique TCR beta nucleotide sequences were sequenced per donor among a few hundred genotyped donors of the cohort, with roughly 18% of those sequences being non-productive. About five DR-DQ haplotypes were handled as single units for association and clustering because linkage in the cohort was strong. A separate validation cohort of over a hundred different subjects was used in addition to the 666-subject first cohort. The genetic ancestry cluster associated with self-reported Caucasian donors included 81% of the roughly 360 genotyped donors. Both class I and class II loci were covered by HLA typing, at four-digit resolution. The later analysis used no new phenotypic data to find candidate immune exposures, relying instead on TCR beta sequences and their occurrence across donors. Every discovery cohort repertoire had been produced on one sequencing platform. An early release that covered fewer than 800 HLA-typed donors contained approximately 300 gigabases of sequencing data and 70 million to 100 million unique TCR sequences.

Comments on this clone: Its antigen is still unknown. No base quality information exists; no much larger clone differs at one position.

Preparation of the library involved the immunoSEQ multiplex PCR assay. For the multiplex PCR, a mixture combining 60 forward primers for TCR Vbeta segments and 13 reverse primers for TCR Jbeta segments was used. Amplification of the CDR3 region of rearranged TCR beta genes was performed with a multiplex PCR assay on genomic DNA. The amplified TCR beta libraries were sequenced on the Illumina HiSeq System as 87-base-pair reads. The study's own analysis went as follows. In a later analysis, roughly 80 million unique TCR beta chains were counted across the roughly 610 repertoires, and around 10 million of these chains were shared by at least two donors. A nearest-neighbor algorithm error-corrected the raw reads and collapsed the reads into unique sequences, merging closely related sequences to remove PCR and sequencing errors. V, D and J gene segments were assigned by aligning CDR3 sequences to IMGT reference sequences. For a sequence to be retained, a match of at least six nucleotides to both a V gene segment and a J gene segment was required. A rearrangement counted as productive if the CDR3 had no stop codons and remained in frame with V and J, and every other rearrangement counted as non-productive. Following IMGT convention, CDR3 was defined as the stretch from the second conserved V-encoded cysteine up to the conserved J-encoded phenylalanine. Sequences without an unambiguous match to a single V gene segment were excluded from the earlier analysis of about 600 of the donors. In an earlier analysis of approximately 610 of the donors, V segments were called functional above 56.7% productive rearrangements and were called segregating when the between-donor standard deviation exceeded 5%. To diagnose cytomegalovirus status from the catalog of TCR beta chain sequences, a statistical classification framework was built. V and J gene assignment, in a later analysis, came from comparing TCR nucleotide sequences with IMGT/GENE-DB human TR gene sequences. Using the TCRdist pipeline, a later analysis assigned CDR3 sequences along with most-parsimonious VDJ recombination scenarios. In a later analysis, every TCR beta chain was defined by the combination of its CDR3 amino acid sequence and its V-gene family, and reads without a unique V-gene family were dropped. In a later analysis, approximately 640 highly shared, low-generation-probability nucleotide sequences were removed to address suspected cross-contamination and a sequencing artifact. In a later analysis, a clonal expansion index for each public chain was calculated from normalized within-repertoire ranks of inferred template counts. Generation probabilities in a later analysis came from a VDJ recombination model fitted to out-of-frame rearrangements, and those results were checked against IGoR. In a later analysis, TCR-TCR, TCR-HLA and TCR-CMV co-occurrence was scored with hypergeometric tests, and a repertoire-size bias correction was applied to TCR pairs. A later analysis estimated false discovery rates by permuting HLA or CMV assignments 20 times. A later analysis grouped co-occurring TCRs with DBSCAN, adding TCRdist sequence similarity when clustering within HLA-allele-positive subsets. Repertoires with fewer than 30,000 or more than 120,000 public chains were left out of co-occurrence clustering, as were about 5 repertoires with anomalous nucleotide sharing. Sourced from immuneACCESS, this table was stored by TCRdb with only in-frame sequences that have V and J called. A share of the clones is absent; for the studies checked, an unresolved V gene accounts for under half, and the remainder has no known explanation. V and J calls and clone size are those listed in that table; D and trimming were worked out from the DNA. The sample profile shows about 200,000 clones; about 88% of them were found once. Of the sample, around 0.3% is held by the ten largest clones.

The cohort comprised around 690 healthy bone marrow donors. At the time of sampling, every cohort member was nominally healthy, though immune exposures that went unrecorded were likely present. The donor tested CMV seronegative and was one of the 352 seronegative cohort members. A peripheral blood sample was provided by each donor, and peripheral blood mononuclear cells were used for TCR beta sequencing. Genomic DNA extraction from the blood cell samples was performed with the Qiagen DNeasy Blood Extraction Kit. V is pared back by 8 bases and J by 0 bases, with 10 bases lying between the germline termini. CDR1 is given as LNHDA and CDR2 as SQIVND, both from the germline V gene (reference sequence). From its cysteine to its phenylalanine, the CDR3 spans 14 amino acids. Only CDR3 DNA is held: 42 bases, read in frame from base 1. Paper-wide results and their limitations: The classifier was reported to diagnose cytomegalovirus status with high specificity and sensitivity in both the original cohort and the validation cohort. Sequencing depth was assumed to be roughly uniform across donors in the presence/absence analyses, though that assumption may not hold. A later analysis associated 15,000 to 20,000 TCR beta sequences with specific HLA alleles at a false discovery rate of 0.05. Across donors, most TCR sequences were observed very rarely, whereas some public TCRs were present in many individuals. Because counts were too low, seventeen rarely observed V segments, including chromosome 9 orphons, were left out of the earlier analysis of approximately 580 of the donors. A later genetic analysis associated a missense DCLRE1C variant with V-gene and J-gene trimming of TCR beta chains, and an independent cohort replicated the association. Only TCR beta chains were sequenced in this cohort, and the absence of alpha or paired-chain data limited detectable features. Strong co-occurrence of HLA alleles, especially DR and DQ, made assigning TCR associations to individual alleles difficult. In a later genetic analysis, fewer N-insertions in productive TCRs were reported among donors in an Asian-associated ancestry cluster than the roughly 710-donor mean. Linkage disequilibrium might explain the correlated functional status among segregating V segments, but an unknown experimental factor could not be excluded. Some IMGT-functional V segments, including TRBV6-2 and TRBV6-3, could not be distinguished by the 87-base-pair reads and were therefore excluded. A further reported finding was that TCR beta sequences accurately predicted the HLA-A and HLA-B alleles for most subjects in the first cohort. In an earlier analysis of over 550 of the donors, most TCR beta V segments were observed in productive rearrangements about 87% or about 30% of the time, broadly matching IMGT annotations. According to the authors, the approach could potentially be generalized to other disease states and immunological phenotypes. According to a later analysis, TCR association rates differed among HLA loci, with DRB1 alleles showing the most associated TCRs and HLA-C alleles showing the fewest. The study gave a list of some 150 TCR beta chains associated with cytomegalovirus. Compared with equally common non-associated chains, HLA-associated TCR beta chains in a later analysis were more clonally expanded and had lower generation probabilities. Because HLA typing was missing for some donors at each locus, association tests included only the typed subset. According to a later analysis, parvovirus B19, influenza, CMV and Epstein-Barr virus appeared linked to several top co-occurrence clusters. According to a later analysis, most CMV-associated TCR beta chains appeared to be HLA-restricted, and the HLA associations seemed to be driven largely by CMV exposure. A cluster of highly shared sequence variants was judged likely to be a technical artifact of the sequencing pipeline. In vitro tests confirmed that three of the cytomegalovirus-associated TCR beta chains recognize cytomegalovirus antigens. The only immune exposure information available for the cohort was CMV serostatus.

The chain joins TRBV19 to TRBJ1-4, with the D gene not clear enough to name. The TCR comes from a woman aged 30 to 39 in good health and CMV-seronegative. Specimen: PBMCs. The CDR3 protein sequence reads: CASSAGATNEKLFF. The sequence in DNA is TGTGCCAGTTCGGCCGGGGCAACTAATGAAAAACTGTTTTTT.